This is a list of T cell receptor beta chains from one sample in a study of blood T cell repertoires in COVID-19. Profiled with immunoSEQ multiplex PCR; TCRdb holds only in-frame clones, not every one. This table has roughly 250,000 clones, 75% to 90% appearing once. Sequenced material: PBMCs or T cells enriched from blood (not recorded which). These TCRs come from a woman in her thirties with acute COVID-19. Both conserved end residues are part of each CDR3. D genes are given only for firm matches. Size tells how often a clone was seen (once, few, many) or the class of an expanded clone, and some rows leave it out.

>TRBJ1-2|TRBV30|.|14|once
CAWSGMGGYYGYTF
TGTGCCTGGAGTGGCATGGGGGGGTACTATGGCTACACCTTC
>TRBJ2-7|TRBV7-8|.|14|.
CASSLASSSYEQYF
TGTGCCAGCAGCTTAGCGTCCAGCTCCTACGAGCAGTACTTC
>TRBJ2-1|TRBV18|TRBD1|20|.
CASSPPVRGTRQGFYNEQFF
TGTGCCAGCTCACCACCGGTTAGAGGGACGCGACAGGGTTTCTACAATGAGCAGTTCTTC
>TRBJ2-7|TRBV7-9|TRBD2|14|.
CASSLAGDTYEQYF
TGTGCCAGCAGCCTAGCGGGAGATACCTACGAGCAGTACTTC
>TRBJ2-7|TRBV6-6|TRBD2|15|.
CASKGRGGQDNEQYF
TGTGCCAGCAAGGGGCGGGGGGGCCAAGACAACGAGCAGTACTTC
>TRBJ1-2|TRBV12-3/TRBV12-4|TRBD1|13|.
CASSLDRTEGYTF
TGTGCCAGCAGTTTGGACAGGACAGAAGGCTACACCTTC
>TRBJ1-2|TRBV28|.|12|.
CASKRVPYGYTF
TGTGCCAGCAAGAGGGTTCCCTATGGCTACACCTTC
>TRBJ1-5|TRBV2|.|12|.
CASTRGAQPQHF
TGTGCCAGCACCAGGGGCGCTCAGCCCCAGCATTTT
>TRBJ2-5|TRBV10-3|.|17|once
CAISESVNGGGQETQYF
TGTGCCATCAGTGAGTCTGTGAACGGGGGTGGACAAGAGACCCAGTACTTC
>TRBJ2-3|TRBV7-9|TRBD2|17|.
CASSFLTSGRHTDTQYF
TGTGCCAGCAGCTTTTTAACTAGCGGGAGGCACACAGATACGCAGTATTTT
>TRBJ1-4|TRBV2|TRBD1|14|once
CASRTTGANEKLFF
TGTGCCAGCAGGACTACAGGGGCTAATGAAAAACTGTTTTTT
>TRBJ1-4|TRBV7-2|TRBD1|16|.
CASSHGQAWGNEKLFF
TGTGCCAGCAGCCACGGACAGGCGTGGGGTAATGAAAAACTGTTTTTT
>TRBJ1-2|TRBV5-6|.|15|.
CASSLERRGASGYTF
TGTGCCAGCAGCTTGGAACGAAGGGGCGCCTCTGGCTACACCTTC
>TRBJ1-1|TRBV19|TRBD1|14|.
CASRNRGPSSEAFF
TGTGCCAGCCGGAACAGGGGGCCCTCCTCTGAAGCTTTCTTT
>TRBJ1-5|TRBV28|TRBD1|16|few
CASSSWTGGLTQPQHF
TGTGCCAGCAGTTCCTGGACAGGGGGCTTAACGCAGCCCCAGCATTTT
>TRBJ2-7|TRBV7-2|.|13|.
CASSLGASGEQYF
TGTGCCAGCAGCTTAGGGGCCTCGGGAGAGCAGTACTTC
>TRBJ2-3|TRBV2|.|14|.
CASSAERGTDTQYF
TGTGCCAGCAGTGCGGAGCGGGGCACAGATACGCAGTATTTT
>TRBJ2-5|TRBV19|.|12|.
CASSIGGETQYF
TGTGCCAGTAGTATAGGAGGGGAGACCCAGTACTTC
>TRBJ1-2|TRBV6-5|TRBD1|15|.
CASTKTTGIEYGYTF
TGTGCCAGCACTAAGACGACAGGGATAGAGTATGGCTACACCTTC
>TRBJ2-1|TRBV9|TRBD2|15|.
CASSPRGTTYNEQFF
TGTGCCAGCAGCCCTCGTGGGACTACCTACAATGAGCAGTTCTTC
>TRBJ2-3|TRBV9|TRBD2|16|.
CASSLRLAGGPDTQYF
TGTGCCAGCAGCTTGAGACTAGCGGGAGGGCCAGATACGCAGTATTTT
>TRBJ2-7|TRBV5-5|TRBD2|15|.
CASSRLAGVPYEQYF
TGTGCCAGCAGCCGTCTAGCGGGAGTACCCTACGAGCAGTACTTC
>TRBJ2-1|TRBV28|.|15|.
CASSFEPGVTAEQFF
TGTGCCAGCAGTTTTGAGCCGGGAGTGACTGCTGAGCAGTTCTTC
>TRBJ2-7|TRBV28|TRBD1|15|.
CASSTGTGGRYEQYF
TGTGCCAGCAGTACCGGGACAGGGGGAAGGTACGAGCAGTACTTC
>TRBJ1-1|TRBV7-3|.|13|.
CASSLTADSEAFF
TGTGCCAGCAGCTTAACTGCAGATTCTGAAGCTTTCTTT
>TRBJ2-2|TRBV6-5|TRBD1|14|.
CATSGTGFFGELFF
TGTGCCACCAGCGGGACAGGGTTTTTCGGGGAGCTGTTTTTT
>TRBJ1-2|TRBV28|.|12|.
CASSPGQRVDTF
TGTGCCAGCAGTCCTGGACAGCGTGTGGACACCTTC
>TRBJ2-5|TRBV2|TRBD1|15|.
CASNTGGAHQETQYF
TGTGCCAGCAATACAGGGGGCGCCCACCAAGAGACCCAGTACTTC
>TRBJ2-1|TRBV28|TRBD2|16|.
CASRSGTSGTYNEQFF
TGTGCCAGCAGGTCCGGGACTAGCGGGACCTACAATGAGCAGTTCTTC
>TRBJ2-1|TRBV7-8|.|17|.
CASIPGEPRSPYNEQFF
TGTGCCAGCATCCCCGGAGAGCCTCGGAGCCCCTACAATGAGCAGTTCTTC
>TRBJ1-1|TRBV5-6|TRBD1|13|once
CASRYGQGNEAFF
TGTGCCAGCAGGTACGGACAGGGTAATGAAGCTTTCTTT
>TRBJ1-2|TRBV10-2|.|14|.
CASGERVVGYGYTF
TGCGCCAGCGGAGAGAGGGTGGTGGGGTATGGCTACACCTTC
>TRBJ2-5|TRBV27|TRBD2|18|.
CASSPRLAGGLYQETQYF
TGTGCCAGCAGTCCAAGACTAGCGGGAGGCCTGTACCAAGAGACCCAGTACTTC
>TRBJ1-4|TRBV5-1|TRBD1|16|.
CASSLGQVSTNEKLFF
TGCGCCAGCAGCTTAGGACAGGTTTCAACTAATGAAAAACTGTTTTTT
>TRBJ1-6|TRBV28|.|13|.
CASSSRTSSPLHF
TGTGCCAGCAGTTCAAGGACATCTTCACCCCTCCACTTT
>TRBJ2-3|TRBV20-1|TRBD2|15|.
CSASGSSGRTDTQYF
TGCAGTGCTAGTGGGTCTAGCGGCCGCACAGATACGCAGTATTTT
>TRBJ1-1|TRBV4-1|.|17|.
CASSQGTAWGLRTEAFF
TGCGCCAGCAGCCAAGGGACAGCGTGGGGCTTGAGGACTGAAGCTTTCTTT
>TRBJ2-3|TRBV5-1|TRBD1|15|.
CASSRVTGSRDTQYF
TGCGCCAGCAGCCGTGTGACAGGGTCAAGAGATACGCAGTATTTT
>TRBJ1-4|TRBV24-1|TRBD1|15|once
CATSDPWDSGEKLFF
TGTGCCACCAGTGACCCTTGGGACAGTGGGGAAAAACTGTTTTTT
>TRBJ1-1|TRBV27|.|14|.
CASSLYRASTEAFF
TGTGCCAGCAGTTTATACAGGGCGAGCACTGAAGCTTTCTTT
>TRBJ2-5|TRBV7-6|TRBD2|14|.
CASSLESSGKTQYF
TGTGCCAGCAGCTTAGAGTCTAGCGGAAAGACCCAGTACTTC
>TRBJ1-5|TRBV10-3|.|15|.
CAISESRGNVQPQHF
TGTGCCATCAGTGAGTCGAGAGGGAACGTCCAGCCCCAGCATTTT
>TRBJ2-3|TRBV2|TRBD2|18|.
CASSEMASGGTSTDTQYF
TGTGCCAGCAGTGAAATGGCTAGCGGGGGGACTAGCACAGATACGCAGTATTTT
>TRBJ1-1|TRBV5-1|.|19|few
CASSLGGGRGRVGNTEAFF
TGCGCCAGCAGCTTGGGGGGGGGCAGAGGCCGTGTGGGGAACACTGAAGCTTTCTTT
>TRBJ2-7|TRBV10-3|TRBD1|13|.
CAITGTTGDEQYF
TGTGCCATCACCGGAACCACAGGGGACGAGCAGTACTTC
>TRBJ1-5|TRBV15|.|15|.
CATSREGAFNQPQHF
TGTGCCACCAGCAGAGAAGGGGCTTTCAATCAGCCCCAGCATTTT
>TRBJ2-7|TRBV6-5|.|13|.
CASSTGLFYEQYF
TGTGCCAGCAGTACCGGACTTTTCTACGAGCAGTACTTC
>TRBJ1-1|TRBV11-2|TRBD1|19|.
CASSLQPPGTGRANTEAFF
TGTGCCAGCAGCTTACAACCCCCCGGGACAGGCCGCGCGAACACTGAAGCTTTCTTT
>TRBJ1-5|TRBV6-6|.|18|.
CASSRITGTSGPNQPQHF
TGTGCCAGCAGTCGAATCACCGGGACATCAGGGCCTAATCAGCCCCAGCATTTT
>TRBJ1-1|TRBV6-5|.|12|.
CASHAVGGSAFF
TGTGCCAGCCATGCAGTCGGCGGTAGCGCTTTCTTT
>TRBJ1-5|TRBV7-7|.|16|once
CASSLARGNSNQPQHF
TGTGCTAGCAGCTTAGCGCGAGGGAATAGCAATCAGCCCCAGCATTTT
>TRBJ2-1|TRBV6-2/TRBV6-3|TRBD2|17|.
CASSSFLAGVGYNEQFF
TGTGCCAGCAGTTCATTTTTAGCGGGAGTGGGGTACAATGAGCAGTTCTTC
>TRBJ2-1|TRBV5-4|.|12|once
CASSLAASEQFF
TGTGCCAGCAGCTTGGCGGCTAGTGAGCAGTTCTTC
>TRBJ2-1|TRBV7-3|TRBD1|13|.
CASSLTGFNEQFF
TGTGCCAGCAGCTTGACAGGGTTTAATGAGCAGTTCTTC
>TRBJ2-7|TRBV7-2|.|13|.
CASSNYRSYEQYF
TGTGCCAGCAGCAATTACAGGTCCTACGAGCAGTACTTC
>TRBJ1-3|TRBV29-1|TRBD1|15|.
CSVEDRGRRGGTIYF
TGCAGCGTTGAGGACAGGGGGCGTCGCGGTGGCACCATATATTTT
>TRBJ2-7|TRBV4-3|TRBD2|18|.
CASSQDPGTSGRFDEQYF
TGCGCCAGCAGCCAAGATCCCGGGACTAGCGGGAGGTTCGATGAGCAGTACTTC
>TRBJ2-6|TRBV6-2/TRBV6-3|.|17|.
CASSYSGGNSGANVLTF
TGTGCCAGCAGTTACTCGGGCGGGAACTCTGGGGCCAACGTCCTGACTTTC
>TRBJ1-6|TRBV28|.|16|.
CASSPSRGPYNSPLHF
TGTGCCAGCAGTCCATCGCGGGGCCCCTATAATTCACCCCTCCACTTT